One and the same sample provided the 4 T cell receptor beta chains below, sequenced in a study of response to subunit inactivated influenza vaccine. TCRdb redid the calling of the RT-PCR reads with MiXCR, one entry per CDR3 protein. The profile shows 150,000 to 200,000 distinct CDR3 sequences, approximately 12% of them singletons. The sample also formed part of further work on T cells expressing NK-cell markers. That work adds: 5'RACE template switching with UMIs produced the TCR beta cDNA.

Sequencing used CD8+ T cells sorted from PBMCs, obtained roughly 12 days after vaccination. The receptors originated from a man aged 50 to 60 who received an inactivated influenza vaccine.

The table lists this clonotype with a few counts. The V gene is TRBV7-8, the J gene TRBJ1-1; D gene unclear. Trimming cost V 8 bases and J 5 bases, with 15 bases left between them. This CDR3 region has 13 residues. Per the germline V gene, CDR1 is SGHVS and CDR2 is FQNEAQ. Written as DNA, the CDR3 is TGTGCCAGCTGCTCGCTCGTGGAGACTGAAGCTTTCTTT. It is translated as CASCSLVETEAFF.

The chain uses TRBV28 and TRBJ2-7, with 9 bases lining up with TRBD1. Germline V gene sequence: CDR1 MDHEN, CDR2 SYDVKM. This CDR3 is built from 13 residues. V dropped 9 bases and J dropped 2; count of bases not matched to a gene: 5. CDR3 sequence reads: CASIRQGAYEQYF. CDR3 coding DNA: TGTGCCAGTATAAGACAGGGGGCCTACGAGCAGTACTTC.

This clonotype has more than one count but fewer than ten. V and J are TRBV12-3 or TRBV12-4 and TRBJ1-2; D is unresolved. Trimming pared 6 bases from V and 0 bases from J, leaving 8 bases between. The CDR3 consists of 13 residues. CDR3 amino acids: CASSPDSNYGYTF. CDR3 coding DNA: TGTGCCAGCAGCCCGGACTCTAACTATGGCTACACCTTC.

The chain carries TRBV24-1 and TRBJ2-1; D perhaps matches TRBD2 (6 bases). This CDR3 has 17 residues. CDR1 is KGHDR, CDR2 SFDVKD, per germline. The ends were cut back, 4 bases at V and 0 bases at J, with 15 bases in the middle. The CDR3 reads CATSDPRSGYSYNEQFF. The CDR3 DNA reads as TGTGCCACCAGTGACCCGAGGAGCGGGTACTCCTACAATGAGCAGTTCTTC.